This TCR beta chain was documented in a study of response to subunit inactivated influenza vaccine. The CDR3 is 14 amino acids. With V trimmed by 6 bases and J by 6 bases, 12 bases remained unmatched. Germline V gene sequence: CDR1 DFQATT, CDR2 SNEGSKA (reference sequence). About this clonotype itself: Its antigen is currently unknown.

Study-wide findings and caveats: The authors offered the suggestion that each seasonal influenza vaccination recruits few new T cells.

TCRdb re-called the RT-PCR reads through MiXCR, storing one row per CDR3 protein. The sample contains about 650,000 distinct CDR3 sequences, about a sixth of which appear only once. This sequence joins TRBV20-1 and TRBJ2-7; TRBD2 aligns across 9 bases. The sample here was PBMCs from blood, taken roughly 12 days after vaccination. The sequence came from a man aged 45-65 years who received an inactivated influenza vaccine. The CDR3 DNA reads as TGCAGTGCCCCAAGCGGGGGGTCAGCGGGCGAGCAGTACTTC. This sequence encodes CSAPSGGSAGEQYF.